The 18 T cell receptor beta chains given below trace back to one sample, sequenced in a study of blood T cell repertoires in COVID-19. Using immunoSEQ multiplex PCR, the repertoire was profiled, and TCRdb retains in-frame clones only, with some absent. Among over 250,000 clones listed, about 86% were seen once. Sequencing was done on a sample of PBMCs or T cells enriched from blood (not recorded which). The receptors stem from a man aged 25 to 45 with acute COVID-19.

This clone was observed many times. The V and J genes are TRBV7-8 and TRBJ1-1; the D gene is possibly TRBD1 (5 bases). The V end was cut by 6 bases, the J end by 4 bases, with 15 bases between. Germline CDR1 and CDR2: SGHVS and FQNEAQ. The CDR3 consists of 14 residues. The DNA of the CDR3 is TGTGCCAGCAGTCAAGGGTCGGGGGGCACTGAAGCTTTCTTT. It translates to CASSQGSGGTEAFF.

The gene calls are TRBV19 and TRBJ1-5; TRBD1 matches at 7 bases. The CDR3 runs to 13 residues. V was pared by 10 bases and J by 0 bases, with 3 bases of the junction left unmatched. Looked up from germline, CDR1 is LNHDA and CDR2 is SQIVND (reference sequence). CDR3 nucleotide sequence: TGTGCCACCTGGACAGGTAGCAATCAGCCCCAGCATTTT. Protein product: CATWTGSNQPQHF.

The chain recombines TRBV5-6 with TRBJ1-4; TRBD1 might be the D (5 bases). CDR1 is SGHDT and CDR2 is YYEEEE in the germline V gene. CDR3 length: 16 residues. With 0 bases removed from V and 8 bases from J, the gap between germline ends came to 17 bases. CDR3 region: CASSLARGLVNEKLFF. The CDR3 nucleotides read TGTGCCAGCAGCTTGGCTAGGGGATTGGTGAACGAAAAACTGTTTTTT.

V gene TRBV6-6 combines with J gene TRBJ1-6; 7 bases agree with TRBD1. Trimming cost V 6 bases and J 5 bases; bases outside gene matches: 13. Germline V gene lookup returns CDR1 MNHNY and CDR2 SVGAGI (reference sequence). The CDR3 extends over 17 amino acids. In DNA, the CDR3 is TGTGCCAGCAGCCGAGTAACCGGGACAGCTAATAATTCACCCCTCCACTTT. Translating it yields CASSRVTGTANNSPLHF.

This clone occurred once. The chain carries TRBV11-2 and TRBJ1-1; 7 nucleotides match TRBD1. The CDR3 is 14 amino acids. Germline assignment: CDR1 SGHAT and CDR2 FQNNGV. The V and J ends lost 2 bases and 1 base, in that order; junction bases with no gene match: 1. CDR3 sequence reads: CASSLRTGNTEAFF. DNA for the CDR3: TGTGCCAGCAGCTTAAGGACAGGGAACACTGAAGCTTTCTTT.

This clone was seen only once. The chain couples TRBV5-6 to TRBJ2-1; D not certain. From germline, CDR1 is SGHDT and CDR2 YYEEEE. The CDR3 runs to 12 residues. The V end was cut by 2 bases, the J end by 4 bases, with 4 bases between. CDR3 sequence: CASSFSYNEQFF. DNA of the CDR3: TGTGCCAGCAGCTTCAGTTACAATGAGCAGTTCTTC. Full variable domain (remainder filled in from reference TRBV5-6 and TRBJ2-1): DAGVTQSPTHLIKTRGQQVTLRCSPKSGHDTVSWYQQALGQGPQFIFQYYEEEERQRGNFPDRFSGHQFPNYSSELNVNALLLGDSALYLCASSFSYNEQFFGPGTRLTVL.

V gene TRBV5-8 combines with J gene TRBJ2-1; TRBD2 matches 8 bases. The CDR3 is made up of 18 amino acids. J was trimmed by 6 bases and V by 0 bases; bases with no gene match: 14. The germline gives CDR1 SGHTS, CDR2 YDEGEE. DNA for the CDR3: TGTGCCAGCAGCTTGGCTGTGGGTTACGGGAGGGCCCGCAATGAGCAGTTCTTC. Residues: CASSLAVGYGRARNEQFF.

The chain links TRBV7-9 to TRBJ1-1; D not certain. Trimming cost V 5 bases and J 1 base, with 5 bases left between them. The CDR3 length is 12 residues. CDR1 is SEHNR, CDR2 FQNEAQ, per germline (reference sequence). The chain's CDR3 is CASSPQNTEAFF. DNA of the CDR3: TGTGCCAGCAGCCCCCAGAACACTGAAGCTTTCTTT.

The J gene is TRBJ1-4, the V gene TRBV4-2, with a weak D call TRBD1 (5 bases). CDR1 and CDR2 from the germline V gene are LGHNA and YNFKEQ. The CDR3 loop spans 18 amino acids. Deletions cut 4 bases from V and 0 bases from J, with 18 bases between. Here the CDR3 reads CASSRSSGRDSTNEKLFF. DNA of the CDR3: TGTGCCAGCAGCCGTTCAAGTGGGAGGGACTCAACTAATGAAAAACTGTTTTTT.

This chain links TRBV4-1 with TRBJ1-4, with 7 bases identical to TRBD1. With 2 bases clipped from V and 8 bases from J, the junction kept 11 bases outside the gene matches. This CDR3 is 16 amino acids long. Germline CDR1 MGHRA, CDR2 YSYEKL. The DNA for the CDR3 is TGCGCCAGCAGCCAACAAAAGGGGGCGCATCCCGAAAAACTGTTTTTT. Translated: CASSQQKGAHPEKLFF.

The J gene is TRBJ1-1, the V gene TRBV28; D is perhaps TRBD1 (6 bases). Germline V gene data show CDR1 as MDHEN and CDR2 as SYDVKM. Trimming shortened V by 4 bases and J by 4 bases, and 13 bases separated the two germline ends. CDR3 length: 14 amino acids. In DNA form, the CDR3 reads TGTGCCAGCAGTTCCCCAGGGGAGGGCACTGAAGCTTTCTTT. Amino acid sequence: CASSSPGEGTEAFF.

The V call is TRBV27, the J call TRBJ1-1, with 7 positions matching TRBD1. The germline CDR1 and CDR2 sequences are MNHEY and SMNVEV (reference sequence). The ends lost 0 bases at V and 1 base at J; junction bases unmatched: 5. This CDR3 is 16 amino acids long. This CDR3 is CASSLSQGVANTEAFF. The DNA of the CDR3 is TGTGCCAGCAGTTTATCGCAGGGGGTCGCGAACACTGAAGCTTTCTTT.

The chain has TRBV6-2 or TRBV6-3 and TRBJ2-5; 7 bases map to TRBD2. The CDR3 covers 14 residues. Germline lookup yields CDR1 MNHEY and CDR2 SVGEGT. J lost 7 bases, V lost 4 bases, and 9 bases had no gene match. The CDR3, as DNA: TGTGCCAGCAGTTTTAGTGCGGGGGAAGGGACCCAGTACTTC. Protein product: CASSFSAGEGTQYF.

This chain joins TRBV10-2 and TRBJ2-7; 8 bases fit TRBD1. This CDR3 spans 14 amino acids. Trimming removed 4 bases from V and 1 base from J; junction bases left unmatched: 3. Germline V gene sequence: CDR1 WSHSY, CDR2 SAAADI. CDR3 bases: TGCGCCAGCAGTGGGACAGGGAAGTCCTACGAGCAGTACGTC. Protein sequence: CASSGTGKSYEQYV.

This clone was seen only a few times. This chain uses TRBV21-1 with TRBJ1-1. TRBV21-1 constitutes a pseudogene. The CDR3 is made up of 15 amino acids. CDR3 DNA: TGTGCCAGGACCCCAGTCGGGGGGCCGAACACTGAAGCTTTCTTT. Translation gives CARTPVGGPNTEAFF.

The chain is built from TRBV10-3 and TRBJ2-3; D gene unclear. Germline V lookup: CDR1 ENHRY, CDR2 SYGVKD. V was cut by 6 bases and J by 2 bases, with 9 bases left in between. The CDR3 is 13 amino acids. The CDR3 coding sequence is TGTGCCATCAGCCTTACTACCACAGATACGCAGTATTTT. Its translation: CAISLTTTDTQYF.

This CDR3 is CASRATGVGEKLFF. The CDR3 DNA is TGCGCCAGCAGAGCTACAGGGGTCGGTGAAAAACTGTTTTTT. The V and J genes are TRBV5-1 and TRBJ1-4, with 7 bases that match TRBD1. The V gene's germline CDR1 is SGHRS and CDR2 YFSETQ. The CDR3 is made up of 14 amino acids. After removal of 5 bases from V and 7 bases from J, the junction contained 8 bases not matched to a gene.

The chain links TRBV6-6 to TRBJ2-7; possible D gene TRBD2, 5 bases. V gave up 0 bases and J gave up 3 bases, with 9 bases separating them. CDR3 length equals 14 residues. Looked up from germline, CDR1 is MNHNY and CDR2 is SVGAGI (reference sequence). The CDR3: CASSYSSGSYEQYV. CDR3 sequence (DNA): TGTGCCAGCAGTTACTCATCGGGGAGCTACGAGCAGTACGTC.